Each of the 20 T cell receptor beta chains below was sequenced from the same sample in a study of blood T cells in healthy people across ages. Then a second PCR, running roughly 7 to 11 cycles, was carried out with a sample-barcoded 5' primer and a J-beta primer mix. TCRdb itself ran the 5' RACE reads through MiXCR, one entry per CDR3 protein. The repertoire holds roughly 2 million distinct CDR3 sequences, about 50% seen once, with around 2.1% in the top ten. Material for sequencing was blood. The receptors were sampled from a woman in her 40s in good health.

CDR3 protein: CASTMGGTYNSPLHF. As DNA, the CDR3 is TGTGCCAGCACCATGGGGGGGACCTATAATTCACCCCTCCACTTT. This chain uses TRBV12-3 or TRBV12-4 with TRBJ1-6; D is perhaps TRBD1 (5 bases). This CDR3 spans 15 amino acids. Trimming shortened V by 7 bases and J by 2 bases, and 12 bases separated the two germline ends.

This clonotype showed up just once. The junction departs from the called germline gene at one end, perhaps through a read error. V gene TRBV4-3 combines with J gene TRBJ2-3, with D perhaps matching TRBD1 (7 bases). Germline CDR1 is LGHNA and CDR2 is YSLEER. This CDR3 is built from 17 residues. The CDR3 is CVSSQDEEGQSTDTQYF. CDR3 bases: TGCGTCAGCAGCCAAGATGAGGAGGGACAGAGCACAGATACGCAGTATTTT.

This clonotype was counted a single time. A read error may produce the germline difference seen at one junction end. The chain combines TRBV28 with TRBJ2-1; D possibly corresponds to TRBD2 (7 bases). Germline V gene sequence: CDR1 MDHEN, CDR2 SYDVKM. This CDR3 region has 15 residues. The CDR3 DNA follows: TGTACCAGCACAATTTGGGGGGGGCGCCGGAATGAGCAGTTCTTC. Protein: CTSTIWGGRRNEQFF.

This sequence joins TRBV2 and TRBJ2-5; TRBD1 is a possible D gene (5 bases). Trimming removed 6 bases from V and 3 bases from J, with 14 bases in between. This CDR3 is built from 14 residues. Germline V gives CDR1 SNHLY, CDR2 FYNNEI. CDR3 nucleotide sequence: TGTGCCAGCAGCCCCCAAGGACAAAAAGAGACCCAGTACTTC. It is translated as CASSPQGQKETQYF. The full variable domain, rest sourced from reference TRBV2 and TRBJ2-5, is EPEVTQTPSHQVTQMGQEVILRCVPISNHLYFYWYRQILGQKVEFLVSFYNNEISEKSEIFDDQFSVERPDGSNFTLKIRSTKLEDSAMYFCASSPQGQKETQYFGPGTRLLVL.

The chain carries TRBV3-1 and TRBJ2-1; perhaps D is TRBD1 or TRBD2 (6 bases each). Deletions cut 2 bases from V and 7 bases from J, with 15 bases between. Germline CDR1 reads LGHDT; CDR2 reads YNNKEL (reference sequence). The CDR3 covers 15 residues. CDR3 sequence (DNA): TGTGCCAGCAGCCAATTGGGGGGCCCGGAGAATGAGCAGTTCTTC. Translating gives CASSQLGGPENEQFF.

The CDR3 bases are TGTGCCAGCTCACCACGGGGGACAGTTACCTACGAGCAGTACTTC. Protein: CASSPRGTVTYEQYF. The V gene is TRBV18, the J gene TRBJ2-7; 7 bases fit TRBD1. The CDR3 has 15 amino acids. Germline V gene lookup returns CDR1 KGHSH and CDR2 LQKENI. The ends lost 1 base at V and 2 bases at J; junction bases unmatched: 5.

About this clonotype: Its ends do not fully match the called genes, so a read error is possible. The V gene is TRBV20-1, the J gene TRBJ1-2, with D unresolved. Germline V lookup: CDR1 DFQATT, CDR2 SNEGSKA (reference sequence). This CDR3 is 12 amino acids long. The CDR3 here is CSAGDRDGGYTF. As DNA, the CDR3 is TGCAGTGCTGGAGATCGAGACGGTGGCTACACCTTC.

The chain recombines TRBV12-3 or TRBV12-4 with TRBJ1-2, with 8 bases that match TRBD1. This CDR3 has 14 residues. Trimming at V came to 5 bases and at J to 8 bases, leaving 10 bases not matched to a gene. The CDR3 loop reads CASSPGTGGHGYTF. The DNA of the CDR3 is TGTGCCAGCAGTCCCGGGACAGGTGGTCACGGCTACACCTTC.

The chain couples TRBV20-1 to TRBJ1-1, with 7 bases that match TRBD1. V lost 5 bases to trimming and J lost 7 bases; unmatched junction nucleotides: 16. The CDR3 covers 15 residues. CDR1 and CDR2 from the germline V gene are DFQATT and SNEGSKA (reference sequence). DNA for the CDR3: TGCAGTGCTTACCCCGTCGACAGGGCTTCTGGTGAAGCTTTCTTT. This gives the protein CSAYPVDRASGEAFF.

The rearrangement links TRBV9 to TRBJ2-2, with a possible D match to TRBD2 (5 bases). With 3 bases removed from V and 6 bases from J, the gap between germline ends came to 9 bases. CDR3 length equals 13 residues. CDR1 and CDR2 (germline): SGDLS, YYNGEE. The CDR3 region is CASSEGVSGELFF. CDR3 bases: TGTGCCAGCAGCGAGGGAGTATCCGGGGAGCTGTTTTTT.

V usage is TRBV14 and J usage is TRBJ2-3, with TRBD1 matching over 8 bases. V was clipped by 2 bases and J by 2 bases; unmatched bases: 3. The CDR3 runs 15 residues. The germline V gene has CDR1 SGHDN and CDR2 FVKESK. CDR3 amino acids: CASSQYRGITDTQYF. The CDR3 region has the DNA TGTGCCAGCAGCCAATACAGGGGGATCACAGATACGCAGTATTTT.

At least ten counts were recorded for this clonotype. This chain uses TRBV20-1 with TRBJ2-3; TRBD2 aligns across 10 bases. Germline CDR1 DFQATT, CDR2 SNEGSKA (reference sequence). CDR3 length: 14 residues. V was pared by 5 bases and J by 6 bases, with 8 bases of the junction left unmatched. The CDR3 DNA reads TGCAGTGCTGGAACCGGGACTAGCGCCGATACGCAGTATTTT. Its translation is CSAGTGTSADTQYF.

The CDR3 here is CASSSTGLGESYEQYF. As DNA, the CDR3 is TGTGCCAGCAGTTCAACAGGGCTGGGGGAGTCCTACGAGCAGTACTTC. The V and J genes are TRBV28 and TRBJ2-7; maybe TRBD1 (6 bases). Germline V CDR1 and CDR2: MDHEN, SYDVKM. CDR3 length equals 16 residues. Trimming cost V 4 bases and J 1 base, with 17 bases left between them. Drawing the rest from reference TRBV28 and TRBJ2-7, the complete variable domain is DVKVTQSSRYLVKRTGEKVFLECVQDMDHENMFWYRQDPGLGLRLIYFSYDVKMKEKGDIPEGYSVSREKKERFSLILESASTNQTSMYLCASSSTGLGESYEQYFGPGTRLTVT.

CDR3 sequence (DNA): TGTGCCAGCAGCACACGACTAGGCCCTTTCCAAGAGACCCAGTACTTC. Protein product: CASSTRLGPFQETQYF. The rearrangement uses TRBV13 and TRBJ2-5, with D possibly TRBD2 on 6 matching bases. Germline V gene lookup returns CDR1 PRHDT and CDR2 FYEKMQ (reference sequence). This CDR3 has 16 amino acids. With 5 bases removed from V and 1 base from J, the gap between germline ends came to 17 bases.

Here the CDR3 reads CASSLRGVGGNQPQHF. Here the CDR3 DNA reads TGTGCCAGCAGCCTAAGGGGTGTCGGTGGCAATCAGCCCCAGCATTTT. The rearrangement links TRBV21-1 to TRBJ1-5; the D call TRBD1 from the table was never checked on the DNA. TRBV21-1 is recorded as a pseudogene. This CDR3 has 16 residues.

In its sample, this clonotype was seen a few times. The chain links TRBV29-1 to TRBJ2-7, with a weak D call TRBD1 (6 bases). The CDR3 contains 15 residues. In germline, CDR1 is SQVTM, CDR2 ANQGSEA. V was pared by 4 bases and J by 0 bases, with 16 bases between. Here the CDR3 reads CSVGGTTGNSYEQYF. The CDR3 DNA follows: TGCAGCGTTGGGGGGACGACAGGCAACTCCTACGAGCAGTACTTC.

The CDR3 region has the DNA TGCGCCAGCAGCTTGGAATGGACCCCTGAAGCTTTCTTT. It specifies CASSLEWTPEAFF. V usage is TRBV5-1 and J usage is TRBJ1-1; no definite D call. V was pared by 0 bases and J by 6 bases, with 9 bases between. Per the germline V gene, CDR1 is SGHRS and CDR2 is YFSETQ. The CDR3 loop spans 13 amino acids.

This chain joins TRBV12-5 and TRBJ2-1; 10 nucleotides line up with TRBD1. The CDR3 consists of 16 residues. J gave up 4 bases and V 1 base, and 4 bases lay outside the gene matches. Per germline, CDR1 LGHNT and CDR2 FRNRAP. The CDR3 loop reads CASGLGQGARYNEQFF. CDR3 sequence (DNA): TGTGCTAGTGGTTTGGGACAGGGGGCGCGGTACAATGAGCAGTTCTTC.

About this clonotype: An end of the junction does not agree with germline; a read error may underlie this. The chain carries TRBV29-1 and TRBJ2-1; a possible D gene is TRBD1 (7 bases). The CDR3 runs to 15 residues. From germline, CDR1 is SQVTM and CDR2 ANQGSEA. CDR3 protein: CSVDKVQGGNNGQFF. The DNA of the CDR3 is TGCAGCGTTGATAAAGTCCAGGGGGGAAACAATGGGCAGTTCTTC.

The rearrangement links TRBV29-1 to TRBJ2-1; possible D gene TRBD2, 6 bases. Germline V gives CDR1 SQVTM, CDR2 ANQGSEA. This CDR3 region has 12 residues. Trimming pared 5 bases from V and 13 bases from J, leaving 18 bases between. Here the CDR3 DNA reads TGCAGCGTTACCAAACCGGGACTGGGCCAGTTCTTC. Translated: CSVTKPGLGQFF.